Listed below are T cell receptor beta chains from one sample, sequenced in a study of beta chain features in type 1 diabetes. Method: immunoSEQ multiplex PCR; TCRdb's copy keeps in-frame clones and lacks some. The sample lists around 500,000 clones; about 29% were seen once. Input material: naive CD4+ T cells from blood. Receptor source: a man aged 18 to 29 in good health. Both conserved end residues are part of each CDR3. D genes are given only for firm matches. Clone size appears in some rows only: once, few, many, or a class for an expanded clone.

d_call clone_size j_call v_call cdr3_nt cdr3_aa
TRBD2 . TRBJ2-5 TRBV10-3 TGTGCCATCAGTGACTTCGGACTAGCGGGCGATCAAGAGACCCAGTACTTC CAISDFGLAGDQETQYF
TRBD1 . TRBJ2-1 TRBV29-1 TGCAGCGCTTGGACAGGGGGCAGGTATGAGCAGTTCTTC CSAWTGGRYEQFF
TRBD2 . TRBJ2-3 TRBV5-4 TGTGCCAGCAGCTGGGGACTAGCGGGAGTTGGTGATACGCAGTATTTT CASSWGLAGVGDTQYF
TRBD2 . TRBJ2-1 TRBV25-1 TGTGCCAGCAGTGATACCCGAGCGGGGCCCTTCGATGAGCAGTTCTTC CASSDTRAGPFDEQFF
TRBD1 . TRBJ2-3 TRBV2 TGTGCCAGCAGTGAACGAAGCCGGGACAGGGGCACAGATACGCAGTATTTT CASSERSRDRGTDTQYF
. few TRBJ2-5 TRBV27 TGTGCCAGCAGTTTATCGCTAGGGAGATTAGAGACCCAGTACTTC CASSLSLGRLETQYF
TRBD2 few TRBJ2-2 TRBV2 TGTGCCAGCAGTGTCCTAGCGGGAGTCACCGGGGAGCTGTTTTTT CASSVLAGVTGELFF
TRBD2 few TRBJ2-1 TRBV30 TGTGCCTGGCGACTAGCGGGAGTAATCTATGAGCAGTTCTTC CAWRLAGVIYEQFF
. few TRBJ2-3 TRBV4-1 TGCGCCAGCAGCCAAGGTACAGGGCCTTCTAGCACAGATACGCAGTATTTT CASSQGTGPSSTDTQYF
TRBD1 once TRBJ1-1 TRBV30 TGTGCCTGGAGTGTACGAGGAGGGGGCGGTGAAGCTTTCTTT CAWSVRGGGGEAFF
. . TRBJ1-2 TRBV18 TGTGCCAGCTCACCTTGGGGACTCGATGGCTACACCTTC CASSPWGLDGYTF
TRBD2 few TRBJ2-1 TRBV7-3 TGTGCCAGCAGCGGCGCTAGAGGGAGCGGGGATGAGCAGTTCTTC CASSGARGSGDEQFF
. . TRBJ2-3 TRBV7-9 TGTGCCAGCAGCTTTCCGTCGGCAGCTGCTACTAGCACAGATACGCAGTATTTT CASSFPSAAATSTDTQYF
. few TRBJ2-3 TRBV28 TGTGCCACCACAGGGGAGGCAGATACGCAGTATTTT CATTGEADTQYF
TRBD1 few TRBJ1-4 TRBV29-1 TGCAGCGTGGGACAGGGATTCGGCGAAAAACTGTTTTTT CSVGQGFGEKLFF
TRBD1 . TRBJ2-1 TRBV13 TGTGCCAGCAGCTCGGACAGGTCGGGGAATGAGCAGTTCTTC CASSSDRSGNEQFF
. few TRBJ1-1 TRBV30 TGTGCCTGGAGTGTAGGAGGGTTAGCTTTCTTT CAWSVGGLAFF
. few TRBJ2-7 TRBV6-5 TGTGCCAGCAGTTACTCCGGGACCATAGCCTACGAGCAGTACTTC CASSYSGTIAYEQYF
TRBD1 . TRBJ2-7 TRBV29-1 TGCAGCGTTCTAGGACAGGGGGAAGCCTCCTACGAGCAGTACTTC CSVLGQGEASYEQYF
TRBD1 . TRBJ2-4 TRBV30 TGTGCCTGGAGTGTATCTACAGGGGGAAACATTCAGTACTTC CAWSVSTGGNIQYF
. . TRBJ2-7 TRBV7-2 TGTGCCAGCCGAATAGGCGGCGGGATGTCCTACGAGCAGTACTTC CASRIGGGMSYEQYF
. . TRBJ1-4 TRBV29-1 TGCAGCGCCAGGGAGGCAGGGAGGGAAAAACTGTTTTTT CSAREAGREKLFF
. . TRBJ2-7 TRBV14 TGTGCCAGCAGCCAAGATGTAATGAACTACGAGCAGTACTTC CASSQDVMNYEQYF
TRBD2 . TRBJ2-1 TRBV18 TGTGCCAGCTCACCGCTAGCGGGAGGGAGCTCCTACAATGAGCAGTTCTTC CASSPLAGGSSYNEQFF
TRBD2 . TRBJ2-1 TRBV29-1 TGCAGCGTCCAAGGACTAGCGGGGCCCGAAAAGTTCTTC CSVQGLAGPEKFF
TRBD2 few TRBJ2-7 TRBV9 TGTGCCAGCACTGCCGGTGGAACTAGCGGGAGTTTCGACGAGCAGTACTTC CASTAGGTSGSFDEQYF
. . TRBJ2-5 TRBV7-9 TGTGCCAGCAGACCCATGAGGGCCGGTGGGGAGACCCAGTACTTC CASRPMRAGGETQYF
. . TRBJ2-3 TRBV9 TGTGCCAGCAGCCGGGACCCCAACACAGATACGCAGTATTTT CASSRDPNTDTQYF
. few TRBJ2-4 TRBV19 TGTGCCAGTAGTATAAATCCGGCGGAGAACATTCAGTACTTC CASSINPAENIQYF
. . TRBJ2-5 TRBV7-3 TGTGCCAGCAGCTTAACGTCCGGTGGGGCGACCCAGTACTTC CASSLTSGGATQYF
. . TRBJ2-7 TRBV6-1 TGTGCCAGCAGTGCAAGGACAGGAGGGACCTACGAGCAGTACTTC CASSARTGGTYEQYF
. . TRBJ2-5 TRBV18 TGTGCCAGCTCACCTGGCAGGGAACAAGAGACCCAGTACTTC CASSPGREQETQYF
TRBD2 . TRBJ2-5 TRBV25-1 TGTGCCAGCAGTGAAAGTTCTAGCGGGAGTGAGACCCAGTACTTC CASSESSSGSETQYF
TRBD2 . TRBJ2-4 TRBV6-5 TGTGCCAGCGGGCAGGGAGGGAGGAACATTCAGTACTTC CASGQGGRNIQYF
. . TRBJ2-5 TRBV7-2 TGTGCCAGCAGCTCCTCCCACGGGGTCCAAGAGACCCAGTACTTC CASSSSHGVQETQYF
. . TRBJ2-3 TRBV25-1 TGTGCCAGCAGTCCACACCCTGGTGTAGCCCTCACAGATACGCAGTATTTT CASSPHPGVALTDTQYF
. . TRBJ2-3 TRBV5-6 TGTGCCAGCAGCTTGGCTCAGACCCTCGGGGCAGATACGCAGTATTTT CASSLAQTLGADTQYF
TRBD2 . TRBJ2-7 TRBV30 TGTGCCTGGAGTGTACCGGGAGGGCTATCCTCATACGAGCAGTACTTC CAWSVPGGLSSYEQYF
. . TRBJ1-2 TRBV29-1 TGCAGCGTTTCCACTAACTATGGCTACACCTTC CSVSTNYGYTF
. few TRBJ2-5 TRBV5-1 TGCGCCAGCAGCCCTCTAGCCCAAGAGACCCAGTACTTC CASSPLAQETQYF
. . TRBJ2-3 TRBV7-2 TGTGCCAGCAGCCACAGAGCGGTCTCTACTCTAGATACGCAGTATTTT CASSHRAVSTLDTQYF
. few TRBJ1-2 TRBV7-9 TGTGCCAGCAGCTTGGGAGGGGCGGATGGCTACACCTTC CASSLGGADGYTF